This entry is about one T cell receptor beta chain. Its antigen is not known. These data originate in a study of T cell responses to AZD1222 COVID-19 vaccine. Findings of the study overall: Clonal diversity was possibly underestimated; the donors were predominantly white British and more often female. Per reports, nearly half of all spike-specific TCRs target regions that are unmutated in variants. The span of vaccine-associated CD4 TCRs extended across spike, with dominance at 160-218 and 743-854.

Between the trimmed V and J ends, which lost 5 bases and 4 bases, there was a span of 8 bases. This CDR3 has 12 residues. Sequencing used immunoSEQ multiplex PCR; TCRdb keeps in-frame clones, though not all of them. Found here are some 100,000 clones, about nine tenths of them singletons; the top ten hold 1% to 1.5%. This TCR came from an adult in good health. The genes are TRBV12-3 or TRBV12-4 and TRBJ1-2, with D maybe TRBD1 (5 bases). The sequenced sample was peripheral blood, obtained on day 0 of AZD1222 vaccination. The CDR3, as DNA: TGTGCCAGCAGTCGTGACAGCTATGGCTACACCTTC. It is translated as CASSRDSYGYTF.